The next 18 T cell receptor beta chains were all read from a single sample in a study of blood T cell repertoires in COVID-19. Sequencing was performed with immunoSEQ multiplex PCR; in TCRdb, only in-frame clones are kept and a portion is missing. In the table there are around 100,000 clones, around four fifths of which are singletons. The sequenced sample consisted of peripheral blood. The source is a woman in her seventies with acute or convalescent COVID-19.

The CDR3 sequence: CATSEGTGEGTIYF. CDR3 coding DNA: TGTGCCACCAGTGAGGGGACAGGGGAGGGCACCATATATTTT. The chain joins TRBV24-1 to TRBJ1-3; 10 nucleotides line up with TRBD1. CDR3 length: 14 residues. The germline gives CDR1 KGHDR, CDR2 SFDVKD. V gave up 4 bases and J gave up 9 bases; unmatched junction bases: 5.

The V call is TRBV5-4, the J call TRBJ2-7, with D maybe TRBD1 (5 bases). The CDR3 has 12 amino acids. Germline V gene data show CDR1 as SGHNT and CDR2 as YYREEE (reference sequence). The CDR3 DNA is TGTGCCAGCATCATTTTACGTGGGGCCCAGTCCGTC. This codes for CASIILRGAQSV.

The chain combines TRBV7-8 with TRBJ2-7, with TRBD2 as a possible D gene (7 bases). V was shortened by 1 base and J by 5 bases, with 18 bases between the two germline ends. Germline CDR1 is SGHVS and CDR2 is FQNEAQ. The CDR3 contains 16 residues. The chain's CDR3 is CASSLEGGTIGDEQYF. The CDR3 DNA reads as TGTGCCAGCAGCTTAGAGGGGGGGACAATCGGCGACGAGCAGTACTTC.

CDR3 nucleotides: TGCGCCAGCAGCTTGGGCGGGGGGCCATACAATGAGCAGTTCTTC. Translating gives CASSLGGGPYNEQFF. The chain recombines TRBV5-1 with TRBJ2-1, with TRBD2 identical over 8 bases. V lost 0 bases, J lost 4 bases, and 3 bases stayed unmatched. In germline, CDR1 is SGHRS, CDR2 YFSETQ. This CDR3 has 15 residues.

The chain combines TRBV6-2 or TRBV6-3 with TRBJ1-2; maybe TRBD1 (6 bases). The V gene's germline CDR1 is MNHEY and CDR2 SVGEGT. V gave up 5 bases and J gave up 8 bases, with 15 bases separating them. CDR3 length equals 13 residues. CDR3 sequence reads: CASSSHRVPGYTF. CDR3 DNA sequence: TGTGCCAGCAGTAGCCACAGGGTTCCGGGCTACACCTTC.

The chain employs TRBV25-1 and TRBJ2-7; D is undetermined. The CDR3 is 12 residues long. V lost 3 bases, J lost 9 bases, and 12 bases lay in between. Germline V lookup: CDR1 MGHDK, CDR2 SYGVNS. CDR3 nucleotide sequence: TGTGCCAGCAGTGACGCCCGAGGTGGGCAGTACTTC. Translated, it gives CASSDARGGQYF.

The chain links TRBV5-5 to TRBJ2-5; weak D call: TRBD2 (6 bases). Germline CDR1 is SGHKS and CDR2 is YYEKEE (reference sequence). This CDR3 is 16 amino acids long. V dropped 4 bases and J dropped 2 bases, with 18 bases sitting between them. CDR3 amino acids: CASSRESIRIQETQYF. The CDR3 region has the DNA TGTGCCAGCAGCCGGGAGTCCATACGGATACAAGAGACCCAGTACTTC.

This clone showed up just a few times. V usage is TRBV19 and J usage is TRBJ1-5; no firm D call. V lost 6 bases and J 1 base, leaving 10 bases between the germline ends. The CDR3 consists of 14 residues. Germline lookup yields CDR1 LNHDA and CDR2 SQIVND (reference sequence). This CDR3 reads CASSPQESNQPQHF. As DNA, the CDR3 is TGTGCCAGTAGCCCCCAGGAAAGCAATCAGCCCCAGCATTTT. Full variable domain (missing parts from reference TRBV19 and TRBJ1-5): DGGITQSPKYLFRKEGQNVTLSCEQNLNHDAMYWYRQDPGQGLRLIYYSQIVNDFQKGDIAEGYSVSREKKESFPLTVTSAQKNPTAFYLCASSPQESNQPQHFGDGTRLSIL.

The chain is built from TRBV7-2 and TRBJ2-3; maybe TRBD2 (5 bases). V was shortened by 3 bases and J by 3 bases, with 10 bases between the two germline ends. Germline V CDR1 and CDR2: SGHTA, FQGNSA. The CDR3 covers 14 residues. CDR3 sequence (DNA): TGTGCCAGCAGCTTCGGCGGGCAAACAGATACGCAGTATTTT. It encodes CASSFGGQTDTQYF.

This rearrangement joins TRBV28 to TRBJ1-2; D ambiguous. Germline V lookup: CDR1 MDHEN, CDR2 SYDVKM. V lost 6 bases, J lost 12 bases, and 11 bases lay in between. The CDR3 runs to 10 residues. The CDR3 DNA sequence: TGTGCCAGCAGCGGGGAGTTACACACCTTC. Its translation is CASSGELHTF.

This chain joins TRBV7-9 and TRBJ2-5, with 8 bases identical to TRBD2. The CDR3 consists of 15 residues. V dropped 1 base and J dropped 5; count of bases not matched to a gene: 6. Germline V lookup: CDR1 SEHNR, CDR2 FQNEAQ (reference sequence). The CDR3 reads CASSLDAGGGETQYF. CDR3 nucleotides: TGTGCCAGCAGCTTAGACGCGGGGGGCGGGGAGACCCAGTACTTC.

This clone was seen once. This rearrangement joins TRBV9 to TRBJ2-1, with D maybe TRBD1 (6 bases). CDR1 is SGDLS, CDR2 YYNGEE, per germline. Trimming stripped 3 bases from V and 4 bases from J, with 14 bases between. This CDR3 spans 15 amino acids. For the CDR3, the DNA is TGTGCCAGCAGCGGAGGACAGAACACTTACAATGAGCAGTTCTTC. As protein: CASSGGQNTYNEQFF.

This chain joins TRBV30 and TRBJ1-2; no definite D call. CDR3 length equals 15 residues. V lost 8 bases, J lost 2 bases, and 21 bases lay in between. Germline CDR1 and CDR2: GTSNPN and SVGIG (reference sequence). CDR3 in amino acids: CAGSKAAGSNYGYTF. CDR3 DNA sequence: TGTGCCGGCTCTAAGGCGGCGGGCTCAAACTATGGCTACACCTTC. The variable domain in full, with the rest retrieved from reference TRBV30 and TRBJ1-2, is SQTIHQWPATLVQPVGSPLSLECTVEGTSNPNLYWYRQAAGRGLQLLFYSVGIGQISSEVPQNLSASRPQDRQFILSSKKLLLSDSGFYLCAGSKAAGSNYGYTFGSGTRLTVV.

This chain links TRBV6-6 with TRBJ1-4; TRBD1 matches 8 bases. The CDR3 runs 15 residues. CDR1 is MNHNY, CDR2 SVGAGI, per germline (reference sequence). The trim removed 5 bases at V and 0 bases at J, leaving 2 bases unmatched. The CDR3 DNA is TGTGCCAGCAGTGCGGGACAGGCAACTAATGAAAAACTGTTTTTT. Residues: CASSAGQATNEKLFF.

The chain joins TRBV7-9 to TRBJ1-4; a possible D gene is TRBD1 (6 bases). The CDR3 is made up of 15 amino acids. V dropped 0 bases and J dropped 4 bases, with 9 bases sitting between them. Germline values: CDR1 SEHNR, CDR2 FQNEAQ (reference sequence). The CDR3 bases are TGTGCCAGCAGCTTAGCGACAGGCCGTAATGAAAAACTGTTTTTT. This sequence encodes CASSLATGRNEKLFF.

This chain links TRBV5-1 with TRBJ1-2; possibly TRBD1 for D (6 bases). V lost 4 bases, J lost 2 bases, and 9 bases lay in between. CDR3 size: 13 residues. CDR1 is SGHRS, CDR2 YFSETQ, per germline. CDR3 region: CASSLGHNYGYTF. Here the CDR3 DNA reads TGCGCCAGCAGCCTGGGACACAACTATGGCTACACCTTC. Using reference TRBV5-1 and TRBJ1-2 for the parts outside the CDR3, the full variable domain is KAGVTQTPRYLIKTRGQQVTLSCSPISGHRSVSWYQQTPGQGLQFLFEYFSETQRNKGNFPGRFSGRQFSNSRSEMNVSTLELGDSALYLCASSLGHNYGYTFGSGTRLTVV.

Only one count was recorded for this clone. The chain uses TRBV4-2 and TRBJ1-1; D is uncertain. Germline lookup yields CDR1 LGHNA and CDR2 YNFKEQ. This CDR3 has 14 amino acids. Trimming shortened V by 5 bases and J by 1 base, and 11 bases separated the two germline ends. This chain's CDR3 is CASSGRVGNTEAFF. The CDR3 region has the DNA TGTGCCAGCAGCGGGAGAGTGGGGAACACTGAAGCTTTCTTT.

The chain recombines TRBV10-3 with TRBJ2-7, with TRBD1 matching 7 bases. The V segment lost 2 bases and the J segment 5 bases; nucleotides outside the gene matches: 12. Germline lookup yields CDR1 ENHRY and CDR2 SYGVKD. The CDR3 is 16 residues long. The CDR3 bases are TGTGCCATCAGTGAGCCGCGCTTGCAGGGGGTTCACGAGCAGTACTTC. Amino acid sequence: CAISEPRLQGVHEQYF.